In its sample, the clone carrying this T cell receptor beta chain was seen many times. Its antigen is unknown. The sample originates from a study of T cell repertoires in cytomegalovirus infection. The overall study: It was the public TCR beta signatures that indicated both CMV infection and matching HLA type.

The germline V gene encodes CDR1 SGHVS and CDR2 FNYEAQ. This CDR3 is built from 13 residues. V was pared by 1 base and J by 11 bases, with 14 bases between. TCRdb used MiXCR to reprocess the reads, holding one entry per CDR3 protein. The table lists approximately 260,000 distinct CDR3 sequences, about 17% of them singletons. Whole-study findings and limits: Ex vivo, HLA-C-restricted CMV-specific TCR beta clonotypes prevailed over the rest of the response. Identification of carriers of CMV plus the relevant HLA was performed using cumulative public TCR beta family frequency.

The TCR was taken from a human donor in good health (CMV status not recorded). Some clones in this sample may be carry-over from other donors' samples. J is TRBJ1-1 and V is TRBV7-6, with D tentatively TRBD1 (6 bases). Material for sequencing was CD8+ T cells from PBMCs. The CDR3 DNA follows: TGTGCCAGCAGCTTAGGTCCAGGGGCGGTGGCTTTCTTT. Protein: CASSLGPGAVAFF.